The present TCR beta chain was sequenced within a study of blood T cell repertoires in COVID-19. V dropped 3 bases and J dropped 3 bases, with 6 bases sitting between them. The CDR3 contains 13 residues. Assay: immunoSEQ multiplex PCR; the TCRdb copy retains only in-frame clones and omits some. This sample has approximately 300,000 clones, with about nine tenths found just once. The sample consisted of peripheral blood. This receptor was identified in a man in his fifties with active or convalescent COVID-19. The J gene is TRBJ1-3, the V gene TRBV12-3 or TRBV12-4; no firm D call. The CDR3 reads CASSLRVGNTIYF. CDR3 bases: TGTGCCAGCAGTTTGAGGGTTGGAAACACCATATATTTT.